A single sample is the source of the 24 T cell receptor beta chains below, sequenced in a study of T cell responses to AZD1222 COVID-19 vaccine. The table came from immunoSEQ multiplex PCR; TCRdb's copy has only in-frame clones and leaves some out. The sample includes about 100,000 clones, approximately 90% of them seen just once. This material consisted of peripheral blood, taken on day 0 of AZD1222 vaccination. The receptors here all came from an adult in good health.

V is TRBV4-1 and J is TRBJ1-1; D uncertain. Trimming removed 0 bases from V and 5 bases from J, with 13 bases in between. This CDR3 has 15 residues. Germline V gene sequence: CDR1 MGHRA, CDR2 YSYEKL. The CDR3 nucleotides read TGCGCCAGCAGCCAAGATCCGGGTCCGGGTACTGAAGCTTTCTTT. Residues: CASSQDPGPGTEAFF.

The chain couples TRBV5-6 to TRBJ1-1; D might be TRBD1 (6 bases). V lost 1 base to trimming and J lost 6 bases, with 10 bases between them. Germline V gene data show CDR1 as SGHDT and CDR2 as YYEEEE. CDR3 length: 13 residues. The CDR3: CASSLLQGPEAFF. The CDR3 nucleotides read TGTGCCAGCAGCTTGCTACAGGGACCTGAAGCTTTCTTT.

The rearrangement joins TRBV5-1 to TRBJ2-1; D call uncertain. The CDR3 consists of 13 residues. The germline gives CDR1 SGHRS, CDR2 YFSETQ. Trimming left V 1 base short and J 7 bases short, with 9 bases between. The CDR3 spells CASSLSLSNEQFF. The CDR3 DNA reads TGCGCCAGCAGCTTGTCACTCTCGAATGAGCAGTTCTTC. Variable domain in full (rest from reference TRBV5-1 and TRBJ2-1): KAGVTQTPRYLIKTRGQQVTLSCSPISGHRSVSWYQQTPGQGLQFLFEYFSETQRNKGNFPGRFSGRQFSNSRSEMNVSTLELGDSALYLCASSLSLSNEQFFGPGTRLTVL.

This clone was seen only once. The CDR3 sequence: CASSLRLDPYEQYF. The DNA of the CDR3 is TGCGCCAGCAGCTTGCGCCTAGACCCCTACGAGCAGTACTTC. The chain combines TRBV5-1 with TRBJ2-7; D gene uncertain. V was cut by 1 base and J by 2 bases, with 10 bases left in between. The CDR3 length is 14 residues. Germline CDR1 and CDR2: SGHRS and YFSETQ.

The rearrangement uses TRBV10-3 and TRBJ1-2, with 8 positions matching TRBD1. This CDR3 has 13 amino acids. CDR1 is ENHRY and CDR2 is SYGVKD in the germline V gene. With 10 bases clipped from V and 7 bases from J, the junction kept 11 bases outside the gene matches. The CDR3 region is CATEDRDQGGYTF. The DNA of the CDR3 is TGTGCCACCGAGGACAGGGATCAAGGTGGCTACACCTTC.

The chain links TRBV11-2 to TRBJ2-3; the D gene could be TRBD1 or TRBD2 (5 bases each). Germline assignment: CDR1 SGHAT and CDR2 FQNNGV. Trimming pared 5 bases from V and 3 bases from J, leaving 15 bases between. The CDR3 loop spans 15 amino acids. In DNA form, the CDR3 reads TGTGCCAGCAGCCAAGAGTGGGGGTTGACAGATACGCAGTATTTT. Protein product: CASSQEWGLTDTQYF.

This chain uses TRBV21-1 with TRBJ1-1; the table assigns TRBD1, which was not confirmed against the DNA. TRBV21-1 is deemed a pseudogene. This CDR3 is built from 15 residues. CDR3 region: CASSKIHSLNTEAFF. The CDR3 nucleotides read TGTGCCAGCAGCAAAATACACAGTTTAAACACTGAAGCTTTCTTT.

This sequence joins TRBV6-5 and TRBJ2-3, with TRBD2 matching 7 bases. The V and J ends lost 7 bases and 5 bases, in that order; junction bases with no gene match: 12. The length of the CDR3 is 15 residues. The germline V gene encodes CDR1 MNHEY and CDR2 SVGAGI. CDR3 DNA sequence: TGTGCCAGCACCAGAGGCGGGGCGGGGGAAGATACGCAGTATTTT. Translated: CASTRGGAGEDTQYF.

The chain uses TRBV7-2 and TRBJ1-4; no clear D. Trimming stripped 5 bases from V and 3 bases from J, with 19 bases between. The CDR3 is 17 amino acids. Germline V lookup: CDR1 SGHTA, CDR2 FQGNSA. The CDR3 DNA reads TGTGCCAGCAGCCCCTGGTCAAGTGAGAGGCCTAATGAAAAACTGTTTTTT. Translated, it gives CASSPWSSERPNEKLFF.

The V call is TRBV28, the J call TRBJ2-7, with D possibly TRBD2 on 6 matching bases. CDR1 is MDHEN and CDR2 is SYDVKM in the germline V gene. Trimming pared 8 bases from V and 6 bases from J, leaving 26 bases between. The CDR3 sequence is 16 residues long. For the CDR3, the DNA is TGTGCCAGCTGCCCCCGACTAGTGGGGGGTATCTGCGAGCAGTACTTC. Protein: CASCPRLVGGICEQYF.

The chain employs TRBV3-1 (or the pseudogene TRBV3-2) and TRBJ2-2; 7 bases are a match to TRBD1. This CDR3 contains 15 residues. CDR1 is LGHDT, CDR2 YNNKEL, per germline (reference sequence). The V gene end was trimmed by 5 bases and the J gene end by 3 bases; junction bases not matched to a gene: 6. CDR3 in amino acids: CASSARDSYTGELFF. DNA of the CDR3: TGTGCCAGCAGCGCCCGGGACAGCTACACCGGGGAGCTGTTTTTT.

The chain couples TRBV19 to TRBJ1-2; no definite D call. This CDR3 region has 12 residues. Germline CDR1 is LNHDA and CDR2 is SQIVND (reference sequence). Trimming took off 3 bases at V and 8 bases at J, with 10 bases between the two ends. The CDR3 protein is CASSIASYGYTF. CDR3 coding DNA: TGTGCCAGTAGTATCGCCAGTTACGGCTACACCTTC.

This rearrangement joins TRBV5-1 to TRBJ2-5, with a possible D match to TRBD2 (7 bases). V lost 4 bases, J lost 3 bases, and 19 bases lay in between. This CDR3 is built from 16 residues. From germline, CDR1 is SGHRS and CDR2 YFSETQ. CDR3 nucleotide sequence: TGCGCCAGCAGCCAAGCTAGTGGGGGGGCCGAAGAGACCCAGTACTTC. It translates to CASSQASGGAEETQYF.

This chain joins TRBV27 and TRBJ1-2, with 7 bases fitting TRBD1. The CDR3 is 16 amino acids. Germline CDR1 reads MNHEY; CDR2 reads SMNVEV (reference sequence). V gave up 5 bases and J gave up 0 bases; unmatched junction bases: 9. The chain's CDR3 is CASSPRQGPANYGYTF. The CDR3 nucleotides read TGTGCCAGCAGTCCGCGACAGGGACCGGCTAACTATGGCTACACCTTC.

The chain couples TRBV3-1 (or the pseudogene TRBV3-2) to TRBJ2-1, with D uncertain. The CDR3 is 14 amino acids. V was trimmed by 4 bases and J by 9 bases, leaving 16 bases between them. CDR1 is LGHDT and CDR2 is YNNKEL in the germline V gene (reference sequence). The CDR3 region is CASSPQVGRGEQFF. The CDR3, as DNA: TGTGCCAGCAGCCCTCAGGTGGGCCGCGGTGAGCAGTTCTTC.

The chain joins TRBV18 to TRBJ1-5; 9 bases line up with TRBD1. Germline lookup yields CDR1 KGHSH and CDR2 LQKENI. V lost 3 bases and J lost 5; bases outside the gene matches: 2. CDR3 length: 14 residues. The CDR3 loop reads CASSPTGGDQPQHF. In DNA, the CDR3 is TGTGCCAGCTCACCTACAGGGGGCGATCAGCCCCAGCATTTT.

J is TRBJ2-3 and V is TRBV5-1; perhaps TRBD2 as D (5 bases). V dropped 4 bases and J dropped 6 bases, with 15 bases sitting between them. The CDR3 is made up of 14 amino acids. Germline V lookup: CDR1 SGHRS, CDR2 YFSETQ. CDR3 in amino acids: CASSPGLAPDTQYF. CDR3 DNA sequence: TGCGCCAGCAGCCCAGGACTCGCCCCCGATACGCAGTATTTT.

The chain recombines TRBV2 with TRBJ2-5; 12 bases align to TRBD2. CDR3 length equals 15 residues. CDR1 SNHLY and CDR2 FYNNEI come from the germline V gene. J gave up 10 bases and V 6 bases, and 12 bases lay outside the gene matches. Written as DNA, the CDR3 is TGTGCCAGCAGGGACCTAGCGGGGGGGTTTGCGCGCCAGTACTTC. It specifies CASRDLAGGFARQYF.

The genes are TRBV10-2 and TRBJ1-4, with a possible D match to TRBD1 (5 bases). Deletions cut 7 bases from V and 0 bases from J, with 12 bases between. Looked up from germline, CDR1 is WSHSY and CDR2 is SAAADI. CDR3 length: 15 amino acids. As DNA, the CDR3 is TGCGCCAGCATGGGGGGGTATGCAACTAATGAAAAACTGTTTTTT. Its protein product is CASMGGYATNEKLFF.

The genes are TRBV7-9 and TRBJ1-1; no definite D call. The CDR3 sequence is 13 residues long. Between the trimmed V and J ends, which lost 2 bases and 6 bases, there was a span of 10 bases. Per germline, CDR1 SEHNR and CDR2 FQNEAQ (reference sequence). DNA of the CDR3: TGTGCCAGCAGCTTAAGGGCCAACGCTGAAGCTTTCTTT. Protein product: CASSLRANAEAFF.

About this clone: Other DNA sequences in the same sample also yield this CDR3. This rearrangement joins TRBV7-9 to TRBJ2-2; D unresolved. The CDR3 has 14 residues. V shed 1 base and J shed 4 bases, with 7 bases lying between them. CDR1 is SEHNR, CDR2 FQNEAQ, per germline (reference sequence). The CDR3 protein is CASSLGGGTGELFF. The CDR3 coding sequence is TGTGCCAGCAGCTTAGGGGGTGGCACCGGGGAGCTGTTTTTT.

V gene TRBV27 combines with J gene TRBJ1-6; D unclear. Trimming took off 5 bases at V and 4 bases at J, with 3 bases between the two ends. Germline V gives CDR1 MNHEY, CDR2 SMNVEV (reference sequence). The CDR3 runs 12 residues. The CDR3: CASSHYNSPLHF. CDR3 DNA sequence: TGTGCCAGCAGTCATTATAATTCACCCCTCCACTTT.

The gene calls are TRBV7-9 and TRBJ1-2; D is unclear. This CDR3 has 11 residues. V lost 7 bases and J lost 8, with 11 bases in between. Looked up from germline, CDR1 is SEHNR and CDR2 is FQNEAQ (reference sequence). CDR3 in amino acids: CASNNPGGYTF. DNA for the CDR3: TGTGCCAGCAACAACCCGGGAGGCTACACCTTC.

The chain uses TRBV27 and TRBJ2-7; 7 positions agree with TRBD1. The CDR3 runs 16 residues. In germline, CDR1 is MNHEY, CDR2 SMNVEV (reference sequence). The V segment lost 3 bases and the J segment 2 bases; nucleotides outside the gene matches: 10. The CDR3 loop is CASSLGRATGTYEQYF. CDR3 sequence (DNA): TGTGCCAGCAGTTTGGGCCGCGCGACAGGGACCTACGAGCAGTACTTC.